Described below is a single T cell receptor beta chain sequence and its context. Its antigen remains unidentified. This sample was taken from a study of PD-L1 blockade in urothelial cancer. Across the whole study: Dosed intravenously at 1,200 mg every 3 weeks, atezolizumab was initiated by patients around 2014.

Study-wide results and caveats: Tumor-associated clones in the blood of durable-benefit patients grew more at 3 weeks.

Assay used: immunoSEQ multiplex PCR; TCRdb lists only in-frame clones, some missing. Of around 41,000 clones listed, 83% are singletons. Time point denoted: peripheral blood 6 weeks after treatment start. Locally advanced or metastatic urothelial carcinoma was diagnosed in the patients. The study collected 1 to 8 samples per patient, pretreatment and on-treatment. Per germline, CDR1 SGHAT and CDR2 FQNNGV. The CDR3 totals 17 residues. J was trimmed by 8 bases and V by 2 bases; bases with no gene match: 9. The sample was PBMCs, taken around atezolizumab (anti-PD-L1) treatment. The clonotype comes from a man aged 60-69 years with urothelial cancer. The rearrangement joins TRBV11-2 to TRBJ2-3; 14 bases map to TRBD2. The CDR3 DNA reads as TGTGCCAGCAGCTTACTATTGGGACTAGCGGGGGAGGCTACGCAGTATTTT. Amino acid sequence: CASSLLLGLAGEATQYF.